Below are 20 T cell receptor beta chains sequenced from a single sample in a study of brain T cells in children with intractable seizures. The data were produced by immunoSEQ multiplex PCR, yet TCRdb's version contains in-frame clones alone and is incomplete. The sample shows some 62,000 clones, approximately 95% of them seen only once. Sequenced material: peripheral blood, taken at surgery. These receptors came from a boy under two years old with focal cortical dysplasia and intractable seizures.

CDR3 in DNA: TGTGCCAGTAGTATAGAAACCTTGGGCGACCACCCGTTGCTCTATGGCTACACCTTC. It specifies CASSIETLGDHPLLYGYTF. This chain connects TRBV19 to TRBJ1-2; D is uncertain. The germline gives CDR1 LNHDA, CDR2 SQIVND (reference sequence). With 0 bases removed from V and 4 bases from J, the gap between germline ends came to 24 bases. The CDR3 is made up of 19 amino acids.

The CDR3 coding sequence is TGTGCCATCTTGGCTAGCGGGAGGACTAACACCGGGGAGCTGTTTTTT. Protein: CAILASGRTNTGELFF. The genes are TRBV10-3 and TRBJ2-2; 11 bases are shared with TRBD2. This CDR3 is 16 amino acids long. The trim removed 8 bases at V and 2 bases at J, leaving 7 bases unmatched. CDR1 is ENHRY, CDR2 SYGVKD, per germline.

V gene TRBV6-2 or TRBV6-3 combines with J gene TRBJ2-3; TRBD2 aligns across 9 bases. Germline V lookup: CDR1 MNHEY, CDR2 SVGEGT. CDR3 size: 16 residues. Losses at the gene ends were 5 bases for V and 5 bases for J; bases not matched to a gene: 11. This chain's CDR3 is CASSPQSAGGRDTQYF. The DNA of the CDR3 is TGTGCCAGCAGTCCCCAGTCTGCGGGAGGGAGAGATACGCAGTATTTT.

This clone was recorded only once. J is TRBJ2-2 and V is TRBV24-1; 7 bases agree with TRBD2. V shed 0 bases, J shed 0 bases, and the junction held 6 bases outside the gene matches. Per germline, CDR1 KGHDR and CDR2 SFDVKD. This CDR3 region has 18 residues. The CDR3 bases are TGTGCCACCAGTGATTTGCAGGCTACTAGCGCGAACACCGGGGAGCTGTTTTTT. This gives the protein CATSDLQATSANTGELFF.

The chain joins TRBV5-4 to TRBJ2-5; TRBD2 matches 7 bases. The CDR3 has 16 amino acids. In germline, CDR1 is SGHNT, CDR2 YYREEE (reference sequence). With 3 bases clipped from V and 5 bases from J, the junction kept 13 bases outside the gene matches. The CDR3: CASSSPSSGVGETQYF. CDR3 bases: TGTGCCAGCAGCTCCCCTTCGAGCGGGGTGGGCGAGACCCAGTACTTC.

V usage is TRBV4-1 and J usage is TRBJ1-1, with a possible D match to TRBD1 (5 bases). V gave up 2 bases and J gave up 5 bases, with 21 bases separating them. The CDR3 sequence is 17 residues long. The germline V gene has CDR1 MGHRA and CDR2 YSYEKL. The CDR3 nucleotides are TGCGCCAGCAGCCAACCCCTCGGGGGGAGCTCCATAACTGAAGCTTTCTTT. It is translated as CASSQPLGGSSITEAFF.

In this sample, this clone turned up once. The chain joins TRBV24-1 to TRBJ2-1, with 8 bases matching TRBD2. V lost 3 bases, J lost 3 bases, and 6 bases stayed unmatched. CDR1 and CDR2 from the germline V gene are KGHDR and SFDVKD. CDR3 length equals 16 residues. This CDR3 reads CATSDSLAGDYNEQFF. The CDR3, as DNA: TGTGCCACCAGTGATAGCCTAGCGGGCGACTACAATGAGCAGTTCTTC.

The chain carries TRBV12-3 or TRBV12-4 and TRBJ1-5, with D possibly TRBD1 on 5 matching bases. The CDR3 runs to 12 residues. V was cut by 2 bases and J by 7 bases, with 6 bases left in between. CDR3 residues: CASSLTGQPQHF. In DNA, the CDR3 is TGTGCCAGCAGTTTAACAGGACAGCCCCAGCATTTT.

The chain links TRBV7-2 to TRBJ1-5; D gene ambiguous. V gave up 1 base and J gave up 3 bases, with 4 bases separating them. The germline CDR1 and CDR2 sequences are SGHTA and FQGNSA. The CDR3 runs to 13 residues. The CDR3 spells CASSLGHNQPQHF. For the CDR3, the DNA is TGTGCCAGCAGCTTAGGGCACAATCAGCCCCAGCATTTT.

This clone was seen once. V usage is TRBV7-9 and J usage is TRBJ2-3; D might be TRBD2 (6 bases). V was shortened by 4 bases and J by 2 bases, with 13 bases between the two germline ends. The CDR3 totals 15 residues. CDR1 SEHNR and CDR2 FQNEAQ come from the germline V gene (reference sequence). DNA of the CDR3: TGTGCCAGCAGCTCCGCCAGGGAGGTCACAGATACGCAGTATTTT. Translating gives CASSSAREVTDTQYF.

The CDR3 bases are TGTGCCAGCAGCCAAGACAGGGGGGCATATGGAGAGACCCAGTACTTC. Protein product: CASSQDRGAYGETQYF. The gene calls are TRBV7-9 and TRBJ2-5, with 9 bases aligning to TRBD1. The CDR3 runs 16 residues. CDR1 is SEHNR and CDR2 is FQNEAQ in the germline V gene (reference sequence). V shed 5 bases and J 4 bases; nucleotides not matched to a gene: 11. Full variable domain (rest looked up from reference TRBV7-9 and TRBJ2-5): DTGVSQNPRHKITKRGQNVTFRCDPISEHNRLYWYRQTLGQGPEFLTYFQNEAQLEKSRLLSDRFSAERPKGSFSTLEIQRTEQGDSAMYLCASSQDRGAYGETQYFGPGTRLLVL.

The chain combines TRBV7-8 with TRBJ2-2; D gene unclear. The germline V gene encodes CDR1 SGHVS and CDR2 FQNEAQ. CDR3 length: 14 amino acids. The V and J ends lost 1 base and 1 base respectively, with 4 bases between them. CDR3 in DNA: TGTGCCAGCAGCTTAGGAGAGAACACCGGGGAGCTGTTTTTT. Encoded protein: CASSLGENTGELFF.

V and J are TRBV13 and TRBJ2-3; D uncertain. V was clipped by 1 base and J by 6 bases, with 8 bases between them. The CDR3 runs 13 residues. Germline CDR1 PRHDT, CDR2 FYEKMQ (reference sequence). In DNA, the CDR3 is TGTGCCAGCAGCTTAGTTCGAATCGATACGCAGTATTTT. Amino acid sequence: CASSLVRIDTQYF.

This rearrangement joins TRBV2 to TRBJ1-6; perhaps TRBD1 as D (5 bases). The germline gives CDR1 SNHLY, CDR2 FYNNEI. The CDR3 is 18 residues long. Trimming took off 0 bases at V and 6 bases at J, with 18 bases between the two ends. The CDR3 sequence: CASSEASYGTQANSPLHF. The CDR3 DNA sequence: TGTGCCAGCAGTGAAGCGAGTTATGGGACTCAGGCTAATTCACCCCTCCACTTT.

The chain has TRBV7-2 and TRBJ2-3; 9 bases fit TRBD2. Losses at the gene ends were 3 bases for V and 3 bases for J; bases not matched to a gene: 13. Per the germline V gene, CDR1 is SGHTA and CDR2 is FQGNSA. The CDR3 sequence is 18 residues long. The CDR3 nucleotides read TGTGCCAGCAGCTTTGACGTAGCGGGGGCGGGTGTAACAGATACGCAGTATTTT. It encodes CASSFDVAGAGVTDTQYF.

The rearrangement links TRBV6-6 to TRBJ2-3; D not resolved. Germline CDR1 reads MNHNY; CDR2 reads SVGAGI (reference sequence). The CDR3 loop spans 15 amino acids. V lost 0 bases and J lost 1, with 8 bases in between. The CDR3: CASSYSQGRTDTQYF. In DNA, the CDR3 is TGTGCCAGCAGTTACTCCCAAGGTCGCACAGATACGCAGTATTTT.

The chain has TRBV5-1 and TRBJ1-6; a weak D match, TRBD1 (6 bases). The germline V gene has CDR1 SGHRS and CDR2 YFSETQ. The CDR3 has 19 amino acids. Trimming removed 1 base at V and 5 bases at J, with 22 bases between. The DNA of the CDR3 is TGCGCCAGCAGCTTGATCCATGGAGGGGGACGCACGGATAATTCACCCCTCCACTTT. Translation: CASSLIHGGGRTDNSPLHF.

The J gene is TRBJ1-6, the V gene TRBV6-5, with D possibly matching TRBD1 (5 bases). Germline V gene sequence: CDR1 MNHEY, CDR2 SVGAGI. The CDR3 extends over 14 amino acids. The V and J ends lost 9 bases and 7 bases respectively, with 16 bases between them. The CDR3 region has the DNA TGTGCCAGTATACCGGGACGAAAGAATTCACCCCTCCACTTT. This encodes CASIPGRKNSPLHF.

The chain combines TRBV20-1 with TRBJ2-5, with 8 bases that match TRBD2. Germline assignment: CDR1 DFQATT and CDR2 SNEGSKA (reference sequence). CDR3 size: 13 residues. J was trimmed by 5 bases and V by 3 bases; bases with no gene match: 5. CDR3 sequence: CSASTAGVETQYF. Here the CDR3 DNA reads TGCAGTGCTAGTACAGCGGGGGTTGAGACCCAGTACTTC.

This chain joins TRBV28 and TRBJ1-5, with a tentative D call TRBD1 (6 bases). The CDR3 is made up of 17 amino acids. From germline, CDR1 is MDHEN and CDR2 SYDVKM. Trimming pared 3 bases from V and 3 bases from J, leaving 18 bases between. DNA of the CDR3: TGTGCCAGCAGTTTTAACTCCAGGGGAGATGACAATCAGCCCCAGCATTTT. Translated: CASSFNSRGDDNQPQHF.